These T cell receptor beta chains were read from a single sample in a study of beta chain features in type 1 diabetes. The data were produced by immunoSEQ multiplex PCR, yet TCRdb's version contains in-frame clones alone and is incomplete. The table includes under 450,000 clones, about 14% detected once. Sample: naive CD4+ T cells from blood. These receptors were taken from a man aged 25-45 years in good health. Both conserved end residues are part of each CDR3. D genes are given only for firm matches. Clone size is given for some rows only: seen once, a few or many times, or a class if the clone is expanded.

D gene	clone size	V gene	J gene	CDR3 protein	CDR3 DNA
TRBD1	.	TRBV9	TRBJ2-5	CASSQGTGGIRETQYF	TGTGCCAGCAGCCAAGGGACAGGGGGCATCCGGGAGACCCAGTACTTC
.	few	TRBV5-4	TRBJ2-5	CASSLSTGKQETQYF	TGTGCCAGCAGCCTATCGACAGGAAAACAAGAGACCCAGTACTTC
TRBD2	.	TRBV4-2	TRBJ2-5	CASSQATSGRGGTETQYF	TGTGCCAGCAGCCAAGCGACTAGCGGGAGGGGGGGGACAGAGACCCAGTACTTC
.	few	TRBV14	TRBJ1-6	CASSAWQSPLHF	TGTGCCAGCAGTGCCTGGCAATCACCCCTCCACTTT
TRBD2	few	TRBV7-2	TRBJ2-7	CASSLSASGQYEQYF	TGTGCCAGCAGCTTATCGGCTAGCGGGCAGTACGAGCAGTACTTC
.	.	TRBV30	TRBJ1-2	CAWSPTRWGGGYTF	TGTGCCTGGAGTCCAACAAGATGGGGGGGCGGCTACACCTTC
.	.	TRBV10-3	TRBJ2-7	CAISGQAGSYEQYF	TGTGCCATCAGTGGCCAGGCCGGCTCCTACGAGCAGTACTTC
TRBD1	.	TRBV19	TRBJ2-5	CASSLTGSRETQYF	TGTGCCAGTAGTCTGACAGGGAGTCGGGAGACCCAGTACTTC
TRBD1	.	TRBV9	TRBJ2-7	CASSYGHRGPSEQYF	TGTGCCAGCAGCTACGGACATAGGGGGCCGAGTGAGCAGTACTTC
TRBD1	.	TRBV7-2	TRBJ1-1	CASSPDRVLTEAFF	TGTGCCAGCAGCCCCGACAGGGTTTTAACTGAAGCTTTCTTT
.	.	TRBV7-6	TRBJ2-3	CASSLSTDTQYF	TGTGCCAGCAGCTTAAGTACAGATACGCAGTATTTT
TRBD2	few	TRBV5-5	TRBJ2-1	CASSPSGSWYNEQFF	TGTGCCAGCAGCCCAAGCGGGAGCTGGTACAATGAGCAGTTCTTC
.	many	TRBV9	TRBJ2-7	CASSVSPSSYEQYF	TGTGCCAGCAGCGTTTCTCCCAGCTCCTACGAGCAGTACTTC
.	few	TRBV7-3	TRBJ2-1	CASSSGGVAYNEQFF	TGTGCCAGCAGCTCCGGTGGTGTGGCCTACAATGAGCAGTTCTTC
.	.	TRBV5-4	TRBJ2-5	CASSLAQETQYF	TGTGCCAGCAGCTTGGCACAAGAGACCCAGTACTTC
.	few	TRBV9	TRBJ2-3	CASSVVGRSGVTDTQYF	TGTGCCAGCAGCGTAGTTGGAAGATCCGGGGTCACAGATACGCAGTATTTT
TRBD2	many	TRBV29-1	TRBJ2-5	CSGGGRWETQYF	TGCAGCGGCGGGGGGAGGTGGGAGACCCAGTACTTC
TRBD2	few	TRBV5-6	TRBJ2-1	CASSQTSGSLNEQFF	TGTGCCAGCAGCCAGACTAGCGGGAGCCTCAATGAGCAGTTCTTC
.	.	TRBV7-2	TRBJ1-2	CASSSDRARGYTF	TGTGCCAGCAGCTCGGACCGGGCGAGAGGCTACACCTTC
.	few	TRBV7-2	TRBJ2-1	CASTTRWGVPYNEQFF	TGTGCCAGCACCACGCGCTGGGGGGTACCCTACAATGAGCAGTTCTTC
TRBD1	.	TRBV13	TRBJ2-1	CASSLYGDRGSRNEQFF	TGTGCCAGCAGCTTATATGGGGACAGGGGTTCGCGCAATGAGCAGTTCTTC
.	.	TRBV7-2	TRBJ2-1	CASSLEGWVSEQFF	TGTGCCAGCAGCTTAGAGGGGTGGGTTAGTGAGCAGTTCTTC
.	few	TRBV30	TRBJ2-6	CAWTLVSGANVLTF	TGTGCCTGGACCCTCGTCTCTGGGGCCAACGTCCTGACTTTC
.	.	TRBV16	TRBJ2-4	CASSQDWAKNIQYF	TGTGCCAGCAGCCAAGATTGGGCCAAAAACATTCAGTACTTC
.	few	TRBV11-2	TRBJ1-2	CASSPTQGGYTF	TGTGCCAGCAGCCCAACCCAAGGTGGCTACACCTTC
.	few	TRBV7-2	TRBJ2-7	CASRVRPTYEQYF	TGTGCCAGCAGGGTTAGGCCTACCTACGAGCAGTACTTC
.	.	TRBV29-1	TRBJ2-3	CSVEALTSGWTDTQYF	TGCAGCGTTGAAGCTCTCACTTCGGGGTGGACAGATACGCAGTATTTT
TRBD2	.	TRBV4-1	TRBJ2-5	CASSHPRGSGGLETQYF	TGCGCCAGCAGCCACCCTAGGGGTAGCGGGGGCCTAGAGACCCAGTACTTC